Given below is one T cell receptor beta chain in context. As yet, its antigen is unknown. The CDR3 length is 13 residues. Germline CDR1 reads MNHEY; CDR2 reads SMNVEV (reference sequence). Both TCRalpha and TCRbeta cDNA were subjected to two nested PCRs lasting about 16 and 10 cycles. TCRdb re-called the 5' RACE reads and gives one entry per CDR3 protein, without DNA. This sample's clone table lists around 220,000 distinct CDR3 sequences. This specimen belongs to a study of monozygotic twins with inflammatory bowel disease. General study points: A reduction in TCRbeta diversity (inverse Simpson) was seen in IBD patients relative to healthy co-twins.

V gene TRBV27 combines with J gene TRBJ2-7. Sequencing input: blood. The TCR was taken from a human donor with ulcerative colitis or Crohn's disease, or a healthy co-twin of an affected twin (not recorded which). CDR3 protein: CASSSLLRYEQYF.